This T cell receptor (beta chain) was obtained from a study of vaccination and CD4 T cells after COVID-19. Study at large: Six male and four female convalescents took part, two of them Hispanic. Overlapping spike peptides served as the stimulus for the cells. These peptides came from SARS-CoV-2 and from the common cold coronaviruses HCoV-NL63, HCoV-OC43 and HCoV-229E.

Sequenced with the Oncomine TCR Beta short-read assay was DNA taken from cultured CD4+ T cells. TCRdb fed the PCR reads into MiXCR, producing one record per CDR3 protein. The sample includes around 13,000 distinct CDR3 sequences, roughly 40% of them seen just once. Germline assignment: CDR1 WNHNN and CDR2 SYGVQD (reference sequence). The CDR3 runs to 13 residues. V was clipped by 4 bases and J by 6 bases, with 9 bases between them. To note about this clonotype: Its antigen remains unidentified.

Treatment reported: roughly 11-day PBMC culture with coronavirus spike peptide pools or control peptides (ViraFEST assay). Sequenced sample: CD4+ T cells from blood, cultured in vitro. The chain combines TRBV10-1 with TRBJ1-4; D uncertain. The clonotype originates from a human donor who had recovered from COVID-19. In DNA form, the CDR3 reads TGCGCCAGCAGTGCCGGGGAGTATGAAAAACTGTTTTTT. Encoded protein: CASSAGEYEKLFF.